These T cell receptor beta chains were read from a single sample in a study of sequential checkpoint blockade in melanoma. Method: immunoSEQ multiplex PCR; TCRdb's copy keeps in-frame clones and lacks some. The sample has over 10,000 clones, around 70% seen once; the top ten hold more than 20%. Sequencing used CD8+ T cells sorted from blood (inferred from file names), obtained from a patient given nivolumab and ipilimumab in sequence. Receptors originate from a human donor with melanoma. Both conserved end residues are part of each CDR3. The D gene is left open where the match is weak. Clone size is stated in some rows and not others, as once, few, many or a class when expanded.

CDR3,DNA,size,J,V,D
CASNQASGTEAFF,TGCGCCAGCAACCAGGCCTCGGGGACTGAAGCTTTCTTT,NA,TRBJ1-1,TRBV5-1,NA
CASSLPGTYNEQFF,TGTGCCAGCAGCTTACCCGGGACTTACAATGAGCAGTTCTTC,NA,TRBJ2-1,TRBV7-9,NA
CASSQDRSPNYGYTF,TGCGCCAGCAGCCAAGATCGAAGCCCTAACTATGGCTACACCTTC,once,TRBJ1-2,TRBV4-3,NA
CASSVGGGGYTF,TGTGCCAGCAGCGTTGGGGGAGGAGGCTACACCTTC,few,TRBJ1-2,TRBV5-8,NA
CASSLDGLAGMNIQYF,TGTGCCAGCAGCTTAGACGGACTAGCGGGAATGAACATTCAGTACTTC,NA,TRBJ2-4,TRBV7-9,TRBD2
CSAAGDLSNYGYTF,TGCAGCGCCGCAGGGGACCTCTCTAACTATGGCTACACCTTC,NA,TRBJ1-2,TRBV29-1,NA
CASSPRGLAGGKGDTQYF,TGTGCCAGCAGCCCCAGAGGACTAGCGGGAGGGAAAGGAGATACGCAGTATTTT,NA,TRBJ2-3,TRBV9,TRBD2
CSTVGVWNEQFF,TGCAGCACGGTGGGAGTGTGGAATGAGCAGTTCTTC,NA,TRBJ2-1,TRBV29-1,NA
CASSSNGTPGNTIYF,TGTGCCAGCAGCTCCAACGGGACTCCTGGAAACACCATATATTTT,few,TRBJ1-3,TRBV21-1,NA
CASSSLTVSYNEQFF,TGTGCCAGCAGTTCCCTGACAGTCTCCTACAATGAGCAGTTCTTC,NA,TRBJ2-1,TRBV6-5,NA
CSVWERNTEAFF,TGCAGCGTTTGGGAGAGGAACACTGAAGCTTTCTTT,once,TRBJ1-1,TRBV29-1,NA
CASSFREGMNTEAFF,TGTGCCAGCAGCTTTAGGGAGGGAATGAACACTGAAGCTTTCTTT,once,TRBJ1-1,TRBV13,NA
CATGSAGGYTF,TGCGCCACGGGGTCCGCCGGGGGCTACACCTTC,NA,TRBJ1-2,TRBV4-3,NA
CASSFLETGGTEAFF,TGTGCCAGCAGTTTTCTCGAGACAGGGGGCACTGAAGCTTTCTTT,few,TRBJ1-1,TRBV28,TRBD1
CASSHPTGGRNEQFF,TGTGCCAGCAGCCACCCCACAGGGGGCAGGAATGAGCAGTTCTTC,NA,TRBJ2-1,TRBV14,TRBD1
CASSLGTGSWQYF,TGTGCCAGCAGCTTGGGGACAGGCTCATGGCAGTACTTC,few,TRBJ2-7,TRBV5-6,TRBD1
CASSSREGLRLAEQFF,TGTGCCAGCAGTTCACGGGAGGGCCTAAGATTGGCTGAGCAGTTCTTC,NA,TRBJ2-1,TRBV27,TRBD2
CATPIRDTIATNEKLFF,TGTGCCACTCCGATCCGGGACACCATTGCAACTAATGAAAAACTGTTTTTT,NA,TRBJ1-4,TRBV5-8,NA
CASTGGSGELFF,TGTGCCAGCACCGGGGGGTCCGGGGAGCTGTTTTTT,NA,TRBJ2-2,TRBV7-9,TRBD2
CASSSGQGAPNSPLHF,TGTGCCAGCAGCTCGGGACAGGGGGCGCCGAATTCACCCCTCCACTTT,NA,TRBJ1-6,TRBV7-9,TRBD1
CASGRTPYNEQFF,TGTGCTAGTGGCCGCACACCTTACAATGAGCAGTTCTTC,NA,TRBJ2-1,TRBV12-5,NA
CASGLSREDGYTF,TGTGCCAGCGGGTTATCCAGGGAGGATGGCTACACCTTC,NA,TRBJ1-2,TRBV6-5,NA
CASSADDGELFF,TGTGCCAGCAGCGCAGATGACGGGGAGCTGTTTTTT,NA,TRBJ2-2,TRBV7-8,NA
CSADSEAGNTIYF,TGCAGCGCAGACAGCGAGGCTGGAAACACCATATATTTT,NA,TRBJ1-3,TRBV29-1,NA
CASSQEWDIVMNTEAFF,TGCGCCAGCAGCCAAGAATGGGACATCGTCATGAACACTGAAGCTTTCTTT,NA,TRBJ1-1,TRBV4-3,NA
CAIANPRSGGQSNTGELFF,TGTGCCATAGCAAATCCCCGCTCAGGGGGCCAATCGAACACCGGGGAGCTGTTTTTT,NA,TRBJ2-2,TRBV10-3,TRBD1
CASSWASGSEQFF,TGTGCCAGCTCTTGGGCTAGCGGGAGTGAGCAGTTCTTC,once,TRBJ2-1,TRBV27,TRBD2
CASSLWAGENTGELFF,TGTGCCAGTAGTCTATGGGCGGGAGAGAACACCGGGGAGCTGTTTTTT,NA,TRBJ2-2,TRBV19,TRBD2
CASSANRQGMNTEAFF,TGTGCCAGCAGCGCGAACCGACAGGGTATGAACACTGAAGCTTTCTTT,NA,TRBJ1-1,TRBV7-6,TRBD1
CASSDELYNEQFF,TGTGCCAGCAGTGATGAACTGTACAATGAGCAGTTCTTC,NA,TRBJ2-1,TRBV2,NA
CASSLVTTDLQHF,TGTGCCAGCAGCTTAGTTACGACAGATCTGCAGCATTTT,NA,TRBJ1-5,TRBV7-2,NA
CASSYSPTANTEAFF,TGTGCCAGCAGTTACTCGCCGACAGCCAACACTGAAGCTTTCTTT,NA,TRBJ1-1,TRBV6-5,NA
CASSQGGDRGKEQYF,TGTGCCAGCAGCCAAGGCGGAGACAGGGGAAAAGAGCAGTACTTC,NA,TRBJ2-7,TRBV14,TRBD1
CASSQLAGWANEQFF,TGTGCCAGCAGTCAACTAGCGGGTTGGGCGAATGAGCAGTTCTTC,NA,TRBJ2-1,TRBV6-1,TRBD2
CASSPITGFHEKLFF,TGTGCCAGCAGTCCTATAACAGGGTTTCATGAAAAACTGTTTTTT,NA,TRBJ1-4,TRBV27,NA
CASSYSTGLPEAFF,TGTGCCAGCAGTTACTCGACAGGTTTACCTGAAGCTTTCTTT,NA,TRBJ1-1,TRBV6-5,NA
CASSLKAGGLLTHEQYF,TGTGCCAGCAGCTTAAAAGCGGGAGGGCTACTCACCCACGAGCAGTACTTC,NA,TRBJ2-7,TRBV7-9,TRBD2
CASSREFQGDEQFF,TGTGCCAGCAGTAGGGAATTTCAGGGGGATGAGCAGTTCTTC,NA,TRBJ2-1,TRBV2,TRBD1